This T cell receptor beta chain was found in a study of memory CD4+ T cells and cytomegalovirus serostatus. As to this clone: Antigen: not known.

Data came from immunoSEQ multiplex PCR; TCRdb stores just in-frame clones and leaves some out. The sample yields over 65,000 clones, about 78% seen once. Findings and limits, study-wide: Suggested: most of the CMV-linked TCR signature lies in CD4+ memory cells.

Single viable CD3+CD4+CD8-CD45RO+ cells were sorted as the memory CD4+ T cells. In germline, CDR1 is MNHEY, CDR2 SMNVEV (reference sequence). Trimming removed 1 base at V and 4 bases at J, with 13 bases between. The CDR3 length is 15 residues. The chain recombines TRBV27 with TRBJ1-1; tentatively, D is TRBD1 (6 bases). The TCR sequence derives from an adult in good health and CMV-seropositive. The sequenced sample consisted of memory CD4+ T cells from blood. DNA for the CDR3: TGTGCCAGCAGTTTATATACAGGGCTGAGCACTGAAGCTTTCTTT. This sequence encodes CASSLYTGLSTEAFF.